A selection of T cell receptor beta chains follows, all from one sample in a study of blood T cell repertoires in COVID-19. TCRdb's table, derived via immunoSEQ multiplex PCR, lists solely in-frame clones and lacks some. The sample records 250,000 to 350,000 clones, roughly nine tenths being singletons. Sample: peripheral blood. The source of these receptors is a man aged 18 to 30 with active or convalescent COVID-19. Each CDR3 is given with its conserved first and last residue. Fields, in order: D gene, clone size, V gene, J gene, CDR3 DNA, CDR3 protein. D genes are given only for firm matches. Only some rows state a clone size, as once, few, many or a class for expanded clones.

d_call: .
clone_size: .
v_call: TRBV6-6
j_call: TRBJ1-3
cdr3_nt: TGTGCCAGCAGTCGACCCTCGCGGGGGTCAGGAAACACCATATATTTT
cdr3_aa: CASSRPSRGSGNTIYF

d_call: TRBD1
clone_size: .
v_call: TRBV7-2
j_call: TRBJ1-5
cdr3_nt: TGTGCCAGCAGCACAACCGGGACAGCTTATAGCAATCAGCCCCAGCATTTT
cdr3_aa: CASSTTGTAYSNQPQHF

d_call: .
clone_size: once
v_call: TRBV28
j_call: TRBJ1-1
cdr3_nt: TGTGCCAGCAGTCACAGGACGATGAACACTGAAGCTTTCTTT
cdr3_aa: CASSHRTMNTEAFF

d_call: .
clone_size: .
v_call: TRBV5-5
j_call: TRBJ1-1
cdr3_nt: TGTGCCAGCAGCCCCGGCACTGAAGCTTTCTTT
cdr3_aa: CASSPGTEAFF

d_call: .
clone_size: .
v_call: TRBV6-2/TRBV6-3
j_call: TRBJ2-1
cdr3_nt: TGTGCCAGCAGTTACTCGGCCGATTACAATGAGCAGTTCTTC
cdr3_aa: CASSYSADYNEQFF

d_call: TRBD1
clone_size: .
v_call: TRBV5-8
j_call: TRBJ1-1
cdr3_nt: TGTGCCAGCAGCTTCTGGACAGGCGTCACTGAAGCTTTCTTT
cdr3_aa: CASSFWTGVTEAFF

d_call: TRBD1
clone_size: .
v_call: TRBV10-3
j_call: TRBJ2-3
cdr3_nt: TGTGCCATCAGCGCAAGGGACAGAGGGGGAGATACGCAGTATTTT
cdr3_aa: CAISARDRGGDTQYF

d_call: .
clone_size: .
v_call: TRBV5-1
j_call: TRBJ1-1
cdr3_nt: TGCGCCAGCACCCGGGGATTTATGAACACTGAAGCTTTCTTT
cdr3_aa: CASTRGFMNTEAFF

d_call: TRBD1
clone_size: .
v_call: TRBV10-3
j_call: TRBJ2-7
cdr3_nt: TGTGCCATCAGAGATGACAGGGCCTCCTACGAGCAGTACTTC
cdr3_aa: CAIRDDRASYEQYF

d_call: .
clone_size: .
v_call: TRBV3-1/TRBV3-2
j_call: TRBJ1-2
cdr3_nt: TGTGCCAGCAGCCCAGGGAACTATGGCTACACCTTC
cdr3_aa: CASSPGNYGYTF

d_call: TRBD1
clone_size: .
v_call: TRBV9
j_call: TRBJ1-1
cdr3_nt: TGTGCCAGCAGCGAATGGGACAGGAACACTGAAGCTTTCTTT
cdr3_aa: CASSEWDRNTEAFF

d_call: .
clone_size: .
v_call: TRBV5-4
j_call: TRBJ2-3
cdr3_nt: TGTGCCAGCAGCTTGACTAGCCGCACAGATACGCAGTATTTT
cdr3_aa: CASSLTSRTDTQYF

d_call: .
clone_size: once
v_call: TRBV23-1
j_call: TRBJ1-1
cdr3_nt: TGCGCCAGAGGGAGGGGGTTGAACACTGAAGCTTTCTTT
cdr3_aa: CARGRGLNTEAFF

d_call: TRBD1
clone_size: .
v_call: TRBV6-5
j_call: TRBJ1-2
cdr3_nt: TGTGCCAGCAGCCCCAGGGGGGAAGGGGACTATGGCTACACCTTC
cdr3_aa: CASSPRGEGDYGYTF

d_call: .
clone_size: .
v_call: TRBV5-1
j_call: TRBJ1-2
cdr3_nt: TGCGCCAGCAGCTTGGAGAGGTATGGCTACACCTTC
cdr3_aa: CASSLERYGYTF

d_call: .
clone_size: .
v_call: TRBV20-1
j_call: TRBJ2-2
cdr3_nt: TGCAGTGCTAGTCAATCCACCGGGGAGCTGTTTTTT
cdr3_aa: CSASQSTGELFF

d_call: .
clone_size: .
v_call: TRBV19
j_call: TRBJ2-3
cdr3_nt: TGTGCCAGTAGTTCCATAGGGGGTCGTAAGTATTTT
cdr3_aa: CASSSIGGRKYF

d_call: TRBD1
clone_size: .
v_call: TRBV14
j_call: TRBJ2-1
cdr3_nt: TGTGCCAGCAGCCGCGACAGGGGCTCCTACAATGAGCAGTTCTTC
cdr3_aa: CASSRDRGSYNEQFF

d_call: .
clone_size: .
v_call: TRBV27
j_call: TRBJ2-3
cdr3_nt: TGTGCCTCCCAACCGCAGGTTAGCACAGATACGCAGTATTTT
cdr3_aa: CASQPQVSTDTQYF

d_call: TRBD1
clone_size: .
v_call: TRBV25-1
j_call: TRBJ2-5
cdr3_nt: TGTGCCAGCAGTGACCCAGACAGGGGAGGAGGGGAGACCCAGTACTTC
cdr3_aa: CASSDPDRGGGETQYF